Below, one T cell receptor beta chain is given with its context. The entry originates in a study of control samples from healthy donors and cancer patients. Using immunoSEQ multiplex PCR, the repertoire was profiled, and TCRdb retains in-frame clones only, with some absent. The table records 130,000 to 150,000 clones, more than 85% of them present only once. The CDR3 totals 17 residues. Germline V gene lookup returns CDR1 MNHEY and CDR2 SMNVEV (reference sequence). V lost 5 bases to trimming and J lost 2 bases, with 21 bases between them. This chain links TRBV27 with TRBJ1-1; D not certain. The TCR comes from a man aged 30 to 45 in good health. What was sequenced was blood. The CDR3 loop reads CASSTRAITLDNTEAFF. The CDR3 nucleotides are TGTGCCAGCAGTACGCGGGCCATCACCTTGGATAACACTGAAGCTTTCTTT.